The next 28 T cell receptor beta chains were all read from a single sample in a study of shared clonotypes between healthy human individuals (dated by TCRdb to about 2020). Library prep was done by the immunoSEQ multiplex PCR assay. Sourced from immuneACCESS, this table was stored by TCRdb with only in-frame sequences that have V and J called. A share of the clones is absent; for the studies checked, an unresolved V gene accounts for under half, and the remainder has no known explanation. This sample gives around 690,000 clones in total; less than 95% of them show up just once. The ten largest clones capture 34% of the sample. Material for sequencing was memory CD8+ T cells from PBMCs. The meaning of the sample's cell subset or site label: CD45RO+ cells pooled with CCR7-negative TemRA cells. The receptors originated from a man aged 18 to 29 in good health. Some clones in this sample may be carry-over from other donors' samples.

The chain couples TRBV9 to TRBJ2-1; 10 bases agree with TRBD2. CDR1 is SGDLS, CDR2 YYNGEE, per germline. There are 17 residues in the CDR3. Losses at the gene ends were 0 bases for V and 5 bases for J; bases not matched to a gene: 8. This CDR3 is CASSVALAGVHNNEQFF. In nucleotides, the CDR3 is TGTGCCAGCAGCGTAGCTCTAGCGGGAGTCCATAACAATGAGCAGTTCTTC.

The chain recombines TRBV6-5 with TRBJ2-7; a weak D match, TRBD1 (5 bases). Germline V gene lookup returns CDR1 MNHEY and CDR2 SVGAGI. Trimming shortened V by 5 bases and J by 2 bases, and 13 bases separated the two germline ends. The CDR3 is made up of 14 amino acids. The CDR3: CASSATESAYEQYF. Here the CDR3 DNA reads TGTGCCAGCAGTGCGACAGAATCGGCCTACGAGCAGTACTTC.

The chain combines TRBV19 with TRBJ1-2; 8 bases map to TRBD1. CDR1 and CDR2 from the germline V gene are LNHDA and SQIVND (reference sequence). This CDR3 comprises 15 residues. With V trimmed by 6 bases and J by 4 bases, 10 bases remained unmatched. The CDR3: CASSQDREGGYGYTF. The CDR3 nucleotides are TGTGCCAGTAGCCAGGACAGGGAAGGGGGCTATGGCTACACCTTC.

About this clone: At the DNA level, this CDR3 is encoded by other sequences in the same sample as well. This chain uses TRBV7-2 with TRBJ2-7; perhaps D is TRBD1 or TRBD2 (5 bases each). Germline V gene lookup returns CDR1 SGHTA and CDR2 FQGNSA. There are 12 residues in the CDR3. Deletions cut 6 bases from V and 3 bases from J, with 9 bases between. CDR3: CASSQRGYEQYF. The CDR3 DNA sequence: TGTGCCAGCAGTCAGAGGGGCTACGAGCAGTACTTC.

The V gene is TRBV27, the J gene TRBJ2-2; 8 nucleotides match TRBD1. Germline V gene sequence: CDR1 MNHEY, CDR2 SMNVEV (reference sequence). J gave up 1 base and V 6 bases, and 10 bases lay outside the gene matches. The CDR3 has 17 amino acids. The chain's CDR3 is CASSPGWGQENTGELFF. As DNA, the CDR3 is TGTGCCAGCAGCCCGGGCTGGGGACAGGAGAACACCGGGGAGCTGTTTTTT.

The rearrangement uses TRBV7-9 and TRBJ2-7, with 8 bases that match TRBD2. The CDR3 covers 16 residues. Losses at the gene ends were 5 bases for V and 5 bases for J; bases not matched to a gene: 14. CDR1 is SEHNR and CDR2 is FQNEAQ in the germline V gene (reference sequence). CDR3 in amino acids: CASSLPPKREPHEQYF. The CDR3 DNA sequence: TGTGCCAGCAGCCTCCCCCCTAAGCGGGAGCCCCACGAGCAGTACTTC.

This chain's CDR3 is CASSVGTGGGEQFF. In nucleotides, the CDR3 is TGTGCCAGCAGCGTAGGGACAGGGGGCGGTGAGCAGTTCTTC. The chain links TRBV9 to TRBJ2-1, with 11 bases lining up with TRBD1. Germline CDR1 SGDLS, CDR2 YYNGEE. The CDR3 runs 14 residues. Trimming cost V 0 bases and J 9 bases; bases outside gene matches: 2.

Concerning this clone itself: This is likely an artifact of a read error, given a far larger clone one base away. Other nucleotide sequences in the sample specify the same CDR3. The V and J genes are TRBV7-9 and TRBJ2-1; 7 bases fit TRBD1. The CDR3 consists of 15 residues. CDR1 is SEHNR, CDR2 FQNEAQ, per germline (reference sequence). V shed 9 bases, J shed 8 bases, and the junction held 16 bases outside the gene matches. The CDR3 here is CASSRSEGAFHEQFF. The CDR3 bases are TGTGCCAGTAGCCGAAGCGAGGGGGCATTCCATGAGCAGTTCTTC.

This clone was recorded only once. The chain employs TRBV7-9 and TRBJ2-6; D call uncertain. The CDR3 is made up of 16 amino acids. Trimming took off 1 base at V and 4 bases at J, with 11 bases between the two ends. Germline assignment: CDR1 SEHNR and CDR2 FQNEAQ (reference sequence). The CDR3 spells CASSLGLWTGANVLTF. The DNA of the CDR3 is TGTGCCAGCAGCTTAGGGCTCTGGACGGGGGCCAACGTCCTGACTTTC.

The rearrangement uses TRBV27 and TRBJ2-1; no clear D. The CDR3 is 12 residues long. The V and J ends lost 4 bases and 12 bases respectively, with 13 bases between them. Per germline, CDR1 MNHEY and CDR2 SMNVEV (reference sequence). The CDR3, as DNA: TGTGCCAGCAGTTCCTTACCGGGCTGGCAGTTCTTC. Protein: CASSSLPGWQFF.

The chain uses TRBV28 and TRBJ2-7, with D perhaps TRBD1 or TRBD2 (5 bases each). Trimming left V 4 bases short and J 6 bases short, with 16 bases between. Germline lookup yields CDR1 MDHEN and CDR2 SYDVKM. This CDR3 has 14 amino acids. CDR3 nucleotides: TGTGCCAGCAGTTGGGACCGGGGAGAGGGCGAGCAGTACTTC. This sequence encodes CASSWDRGEGEQYF.

The chain has TRBV7-2 and TRBJ2-7, with 10 bases lining up with TRBD2. The length of the CDR3 is 15 residues. Germline assignment: CDR1 SGHTA and CDR2 FQGNSA. V trimming: 5 bases; J trimming: 3 bases; junction bases outside the gene matches: 7. The CDR3: CASSRLAGENYEQYF. As DNA, the CDR3 is TGTGCCAGCAGCCGACTAGCGGGCGAGAACTACGAGCAGTACTTC.

J is TRBJ2-1 and V is TRBV5-1; 11 positions match TRBD2. The CDR3 totals 15 residues. Germline CDR1 is SGHRS and CDR2 is YFSETQ. V trimming: 4 bases; J trimming: 8 bases; junction bases outside the gene matches: 8. DNA of the CDR3: TGCGCCAGCAGCGTAGCGGGAGGGAAGATGGATGAGCAGTTCTTC. Translating gives CASSVAGGKMDEQFF.

This sequence joins TRBV5-6 and TRBJ2-7; D perhaps matches TRBD1 (5 bases). Trimming took off 0 bases at V and 3 bases at J, with 13 bases between the two ends. The CDR3 contains 15 residues. Germline values: CDR1 SGHDT, CDR2 YYEEEE. DNA of the CDR3: TGTGCCAGCAGCTTGGGGGGCAGGGCTATCTACGAGCAGTACTTC. Residues: CASSLGGRAIYEQYF.

The chain is built from TRBV27 and TRBJ2-5, with no clear D. V was cut by 6 bases and J by 5 bases, with 13 bases left in between. Germline V CDR1 and CDR2: MNHEY, SMNVEV (reference sequence). CDR3 length equals 13 residues. DNA of the CDR3: TGTGCCAGCAGCCTGGCTGCTTGGGAGACCCAGTACTTC. Translating gives CASSLAAWETQYF.

The V gene is TRBV29-1, the J gene TRBJ2-7, with TRBD1 matching 8 bases. The V gene end was trimmed by 5 bases and the J gene end by 6 bases; junction bases not matched to a gene: 24. The CDR3 covers 18 residues. CDR1 and CDR2 from the germline V gene are SQVTM and ANQGSEA. Written as DNA, the CDR3 is TGCAGCGTTATTCCGGCAGCGATGGACAGGGTTAATTCGGGCGAGCAGTACTTC. Protein: CSVIPAAMDRVNSGEQYF.

V is TRBV6-5 and J is TRBJ2-7; D is perhaps TRBD2 (6 bases). The V end lost 6 bases, the J end lost 7 bases, and 19 bases lay between the germline ends. The germline V gene encodes CDR1 MNHEY and CDR2 SVGAGI. This CDR3 contains 14 residues. CDR3 coding DNA: TGTGCCAGCAGACACCGGGACTCCTCGGGAGAGCAGTACTTC. Amino acid sequence: CASRHRDSSGEQYF.

This chain uses TRBV15 with TRBJ2-1; unclear D gene. The V gene's germline CDR1 is LNHNV and CDR2 YYDKDF (reference sequence). CDR3 length equals 16 residues. V was shortened by 0 bases and J by 9 bases, with 18 bases between the two germline ends. CDR3 protein: CATSRDSGLYTGEQFF. For the CDR3, the DNA is TGTGCCACCAGCAGAGATTCAGGTCTCTACACGGGTGAGCAGTTCTTC.

This chain connects TRBV10-3 to TRBJ1-2; D gene ambiguous. The ends were cut back, 0 bases at V and 5 bases at J, with 10 bases in the middle. The CDR3 sequence is 14 residues long. CDR1 and CDR2 (germline): ENHRY, SYGVKD. The CDR3 reads CAISESTAAYGYTF. Written as DNA, the CDR3 is TGTGCCATCAGTGAGTCGACTGCTGCGTATGGCTACACCTTC.

CDR3 loop: CASSPTSGILHEQFF. CDR3 bases: TGTGCCAGTAGCCCTACTAGCGGGATTTTACATGAGCAGTTCTTC. The chain recombines TRBV19 with TRBJ2-1; 10 bases agree with TRBD2. With V trimmed by 6 bases and J by 8 bases, 10 bases remained unmatched. Germline CDR1 LNHDA, CDR2 SQIVND (reference sequence). The CDR3 has 15 residues.

Note on this clone: The same CDR3 arises from other DNA sequences in this sample as well. The rearrangement joins TRBV19 to TRBJ1-3, with D unclear. The ends were cut back, 6 bases at V and 7 bases at J, with 4 bases in the middle. Germline V gene sequence: CDR1 LNHDA, CDR2 SQIVND (reference sequence). The CDR3 sequence is 10 residues long. The CDR3 is CASRGNTIYF. The CDR3 coding sequence is TGTGCCAGTAGGGGGAACACCATATATTTT.

The chain has TRBV7-9 and TRBJ2-7; D gene ambiguous. V lost 1 base to trimming and J lost 2 bases, with 12 bases between them. CDR3 size: 15 residues. CDR1 and CDR2 from the germline V gene are SEHNR and FQNEAQ (reference sequence). As DNA, the CDR3 is TGTGCCAGCAGCTTAGTGGGCAGTTCGGCCTACGAGCAGTACTTC. Translation gives CASSLVGSSAYEQYF.

The chain uses TRBV25-1 and TRBJ2-2, with no clear D. The V end was cut by 4 bases, the J end by 9 bases, with 18 bases between. The CDR3 runs 15 residues. In germline, CDR1 is MGHDK, CDR2 SYGVNS. Here the CDR3 reads CASSAVAAFDRELFF. CDR3 bases: TGTGCCAGCAGTGCCGTCGCGGCTTTCGACCGGGAGCTGTTTTTT. The variable domain in full, completed from reference TRBV25-1 and TRBJ2-2, reads EADIYQTPRYLVIGTGKKITLECSQTMGHDKMYWYQQDPGMELHLIHYSYGVNSTEKGDLSSESTVSRIRTEHFPLTLESARPSHTSQYLCASSAVAAFDRELFFGEGSRLTVL.

The genes are TRBV6-1 and TRBJ1-1; D is ambiguous. The CDR3 spans 13 residues. V was pared by 3 bases and J by 5 bases, with 10 bases between. CDR1 MNHNS and CDR2 SASEGT come from the germline V gene. As DNA, the CDR3 is TGTGCCAGCAGTGAGGTATACTGGACTGAAGCTTTCTTT. Translating it yields CASSEVYWTEAFF.

The gene calls are TRBV5-4 and TRBJ1-1, with D unresolved. V shed 7 bases and J shed 5 bases, with 9 bases lying between them. Germline V CDR1 and CDR2: SGHNT, YYREEE (reference sequence). The CDR3 consists of 11 residues. The CDR3 spells CASSTGTEAFF. The CDR3 DNA is TGTGCCAGCTCGACTGGGACTGAAGCTTTCTTT.

The V call is TRBV29-1, the J call TRBJ2-5; D remains unclear. The J call may be faulty, since TRBJ2-7 better matches the DNA end. Looked up from germline, CDR1 is SQVTM and CDR2 is ANQGSEA. CDR3 size: 11 residues. CDR3 bases: TGCAGCGTTGGGGGCTCCTACGAGCAGTACTTC. As protein: CSVGGSYEQYF.

The rearrangement joins TRBV19 to TRBJ1-2, with D unclear. This CDR3 is 14 amino acids long. V was pared by 3 bases and J by 6 bases, with 14 bases between. Germline-derived CDR1 and CDR2 are LNHDA and SQIVND (reference sequence). The CDR3: CASSISAESNGYTF. CDR3 sequence (DNA): TGTGCCAGTAGTATTTCGGCAGAGTCAAATGGCTACACCTTC.

CDR3 sequence (DNA): TGTGCCTGGGTCGGGCGGGAGGATGTGGCGAGCACCGGGGAGCTGTTTTTT. Translating gives CAWVGREDVASTGELFF. This sequence joins TRBV30 and TRBJ2-2; 8 positions match TRBD2. CDR3 length equals 17 residues. Trimming cost V 5 bases and J 4 bases; bases outside gene matches: 15. Germline-derived CDR1 and CDR2 are GTSNPN and SVGIG (reference sequence).